The 28 T cell receptor beta chains below all came from one sample that was sequenced in a study of T cell repertoires in cytomegalovirus infection. TCRdb passed the reads through MiXCR, listing each CDR3 protein once. The table shows some 250,000 distinct CDR3 sequences, with roughly 10% occurring only once. Sequencing was done on a sample of PBMCs. The source of these receptors is a human donor in good health (CMV status not recorded). Some clones in this sample may be carry-over from other donors' samples.

This clonotype appeared a few times. The rearrangement uses TRBV7-4 and TRBJ2-7; D not resolved. The CDR3 runs to 14 residues. Trimming removed 1 base from V and 0 bases from J, with 7 bases in between. Germline V CDR1 and CDR2: SGHVT, SQSDAQ. CDR3 DNA: TGTGCCAGCAGCTTAGAATTGGACTCCTACGAGCAGTACTTC. Translation gives CASSLELDSYEQYF.

There are many counts of this clonotype. The chain links TRBV7-9 to TRBJ2-5; TRBD1 matches 7 bases. In germline, CDR1 is SEHNR, CDR2 FQNEAQ (reference sequence). CDR3 length: 12 residues. J was trimmed by 7 bases and V by 5 bases; bases with no gene match: 4. CDR3 loop: CASSLDRRTQYF. CDR3 sequence (DNA): TGTGCCAGCAGCCTGGACAGGAGGACCCAGTACTTC.

This clonotype was seen repeatedly, ten times or more. The chain combines TRBV12-3 or TRBV12-4 with TRBJ2-6, with 8 bases fitting TRBD2. The junction had 9 bases not matched to a gene; V was cut back by 6 bases and J by 2 bases. The CDR3 is 17 residues long. CDR3 sequence reads: CASSPRGGKTGANVLTF. CDR3 in DNA: TGTGCCAGCAGCCCCCGGGGGGGGAAGACTGGGGCCAACGTCCTGACTTTC.

This clonotype appeared a few times. The chain combines TRBV4-1 with TRBJ2-3; 7 nucleotides agree with TRBD2. This CDR3 spans 15 amino acids. Unmatched junction bases numbered 6, after V lost 3 bases and J lost 3 bases. Per the germline V gene, CDR1 is MGHRA and CDR2 is YSYEKL. The CDR3 loop reads CASSQLAEPTDTQYF. CDR3 nucleotide sequence: TGCGCCAGCAGCCAGCTAGCGGAGCCTACAGATACGCAGTATTTT.

The chain couples TRBV5-6 to TRBJ1-1, with no clear D. Germline lookup yields CDR1 SGHDT and CDR2 YYEEEE. The CDR3 has 16 amino acids. V gave up 3 bases and J gave up 2 bases, with 17 bases separating them. The CDR3 DNA is TGTGCCAGCAGCTGGGGTAGAAGGGTCTTCAACACTGAAGCTTTCTTT. It yields the protein CASSWGRRVFNTEAFF.

This chain links TRBV7-9 with TRBJ2-1; tentative D call: TRBD1 (6 bases). The germline V gene encodes CDR1 SEHNR and CDR2 FQNEAQ (reference sequence). Trimming took off 1 base at V and 7 bases at J, with 11 bases between the two ends. This CDR3 has 14 amino acids. The CDR3 DNA is TGTGCCAGCAGCTTAGTCTCAGGGGATAATGAGCAGTTCTTC. Protein sequence: CASSLVSGDNEQFF.

At least ten counts were recorded for this clonotype. The chain uses TRBV7-2 and TRBJ2-7; TRBD1 agrees at 9 bases. Germline V CDR1 and CDR2: SGHTA, FQGNSA. The CDR3 runs 14 residues. V lost 5 bases to trimming and J lost 6 bases; unmatched junction nucleotides: 8. The DNA for the CDR3 is TGTGCCAGCAGCCGGGACAGGGCGAACGTCGAGCAGTACTTC. Its translation is CASSRDRANVEQYF.

This clonotype was counted a few times. V and J are TRBV20-1 and TRBJ1-5; no firm D call. The CDR3 extends over 12 amino acids. V was trimmed by 3 bases and J by 1 base, leaving 4 bases between them. From germline, CDR1 is DFQATT and CDR2 SNEGSKA (reference sequence). The CDR3 sequence is CSASRSNQPQHF. CDR3 sequence (DNA): TGCAGTGCTAGTCGAAGCAATCAGCCCCAGCATTTT.

This clonotype was detected many times. The chain combines TRBV12-3 or TRBV12-4 with TRBJ1-5; no clear D. Trimming pared 6 bases from V and 4 bases from J, leaving 16 bases between. This CDR3 contains 15 residues. The CDR3 DNA follows: TGTGCCAGCAGCATCTCCGGTGCAGCTAATCAGCCCCAGCATTTT. This translates into CASSISGAANQPQHF.

The sample holds many counts of this clonotype. The gene calls are TRBV10-3 and TRBJ2-1, with D possibly matching TRBD2 (6 bases). V was shortened by 5 bases and J by 8 bases, with 13 bases between the two germline ends. There are 13 residues in the CDR3. CDR1 ENHRY and CDR2 SYGVKD come from the germline V gene. As DNA, the CDR3 is TGTGCCATCAGTCGGGGGAATTTCGATGAGCAGTTCTTC. It specifies CAISRGNFDEQFF.

This clonotype has ten or more counts. V usage is TRBV7-2 and J usage is TRBJ2-7; D unclear. The CDR3 length is 14 residues. V shed 4 bases and J shed 3 bases, with 13 bases lying between them. Germline CDR1 is SGHTA and CDR2 is FQGNSA. CDR3 bases: TGTGCCAGCAGCTATAGTCCCGACATCTACGAGCAGTACTTC. Amino acid sequence: CASSYSPDIYEQYF.

This clonotype was seen a single time. The chain links TRBV7-2 to TRBJ2-3; 15 nucleotides match TRBD2. The CDR3 spans 15 residues. The V gene end was trimmed by 7 bases and the J gene end by 7 bases; junction bases not matched to a gene: 6. Germline V gene lookup returns CDR1 SGHTA and CDR2 FQGNSA. CDR3 DNA: TGTGCCAGCACCGGACTAGCGGGAGGGGGGAATACGCAGTATTTT. Protein sequence: CASTGLAGGGNTQYF.

The chain is built from TRBV2 and TRBJ1-5; D gene ambiguous. Looked up from germline, CDR1 is SNHLY and CDR2 is FYNNEI. The V end lost 4 bases, the J end lost 0 bases, and 10 bases lay between the germline ends. The CDR3 spans 15 residues. The CDR3 coding sequence is TGTGCCAGCAGTGTTTTGGGTTATAGCAATCAGCCCCAGCATTTT. It translates to CASSVLGYSNQPQHF.

This clonotype appeared many times. This chain connects TRBV7-2 to TRBJ2-7, with 7 bases that match TRBD2. Trimming at V came to 3 bases and at J to 4 bases, leaving 3 bases not matched to a gene. Germline-derived CDR1 and CDR2 are SGHTA and FQGNSA. The CDR3 consists of 13 residues. Here the CDR3 DNA reads TGTGCCAGCAGCTTCACCGGGGGGTACGAGCAGTACTTC. Its protein product is CASSFTGGYEQYF.

This clonotype has a count of ten or more. This chain connects TRBV28 to TRBJ2-2; D remains unclear. Germline assignment: CDR1 MDHEN and CDR2 SYDVKM. The length of the CDR3 is 14 residues. Trimming left V 5 bases short and J 2 bases short, with 9 bases between. The CDR3 reads CASSAAVNTGELFF. CDR3 nucleotides: TGTGCCAGCAGTGCGGCAGTCAACACCGGGGAGCTGTTTTTT.

The chain employs TRBV20-1 and TRBJ1-1; D remains ambiguous. Trimming left V 6 bases short and J 4 bases short, with 12 bases between. Per germline, CDR1 DFQATT and CDR2 SNEGSKA (reference sequence). The CDR3 has 12 residues. In DNA, the CDR3 is TGCAGTGCCCTTACACCGTCCACTGAAGCTTTCTTT. It yields the protein CSALTPSTEAFF.

Points on this clonotype: Since a much larger clone is just one base distant, this may be a read error. J is TRBJ2-1 and V is TRBV7-9; TRBD2 aligns across 8 bases. The germline V gene has CDR1 SEHNR and CDR2 FQNEAQ (reference sequence). The CDR3 spans 17 residues. CDR3 bases: TGTACCAGCAGCCCTCCCCAAGGGACTAGCTCCTACAATGAGCAGTTCTTC. Translating it yields CTSSPPQGTSSYNEQFF.

The sample holds a few counts of this clonotype. This chain uses TRBV11-3 with TRBJ2-1; no clear D gene. From germline, CDR1 is SGHNT and CDR2 YENEEA. This CDR3 spans 12 amino acids. V dropped 6 bases and J dropped 13 bases, with 16 bases sitting between them. CDR3 sequence: CASRSMVTPQFF. The CDR3 DNA reads as TGTGCCAGCAGGTCCATGGTTACTCCTCAGTTCTTC.

This clonotype has more than one count but fewer than ten. This sequence joins TRBV6-4 and TRBJ1-5; no clear D. This CDR3 has 13 residues. CDR1 MRHNA and CDR2 SNTAGT come from the germline V gene. V was pared by 4 bases and J by 3 bases, with 7 bases between. The CDR3 coding sequence is TGTGCCAGCAGTGTCACAGTCAATCAGCCCCAGCATTTT. This translates into CASSVTVNQPQHF.

The chain is built from TRBV4-1 and TRBJ1-1, with 7 bases that match TRBD1. The length of the CDR3 is 16 residues. Trimming cost V 0 bases and J 1 base; bases outside gene matches: 5. The germline gives CDR1 MGHRA, CDR2 YSYEKL. The CDR3 DNA follows: TGCGCCAGCAGCCAAGAACCGGGACAGCCGAACACTGAAGCTTTCTTT. It translates to CASSQEPGQPNTEAFF.

This clonotype was observed at least ten times. The gene calls are TRBV7-2 and TRBJ2-7; the match to TRBD2 covers 9 bases. V was pared by 0 bases and J by 0 bases, with 9 bases of the junction left unmatched. Per the germline V gene, CDR1 is SGHTA and CDR2 is FQGNSA. This CDR3 region has 18 residues. The CDR3 DNA is TGTGCCAGCAGCTTAGCTCCATATAGCGGGAGCCCCTCCTACGAGCAGTACTTC. Protein: CASSLAPYSGSPSYEQYF.

This clonotype has ten or more counts. The V call is TRBV27, the J call TRBJ2-7, with 9 nucleotides matching TRBD2. Germline lookup yields CDR1 MNHEY and CDR2 SMNVEV (reference sequence). CDR3 size: 18 residues. The V and J ends lost 4 bases and 2 bases, in that order; junction bases with no gene match: 15. DNA of the CDR3: TGTGCCAGCAGTTGGAAGAATTTAGCGGGGGCCAATACCTACGAGCAGTACTTC. Translated: CASSWKNLAGANTYEQYF.

The table lists this clonotype with a few counts. The chain carries TRBV6-5 and TRBJ2-2; no reliable D call. The CDR3 contains 15 residues. Trimming cost V 6 bases and J 0 bases, with 11 bases left between them. From germline, CDR1 is MNHEY and CDR2 SVGAGI. In nucleotides, the CDR3 is TGTGCCAGCAGCCGGAAACAGACGAACACCGGGGAGCTGTTTTTT. Translating it yields CASSRKQTNTGELFF.

This clonotype has more than one count but fewer than ten. This chain links TRBV29-1 with TRBJ1-1, with 10 bases identical to TRBD1. Germline-derived CDR1 and CDR2 are SQVTM and ANQGSEA. The CDR3 has 15 amino acids. The V segment lost 5 bases and the J segment 6 bases; nucleotides outside the gene matches: 12. The CDR3 DNA reads as TGCAGCGTTCCCCGACGGGGACAGGGGTTGGCTGAAGCTTTCTTT. It translates to CSVPRRGQGLAEAFF.

This clonotype has a handful of counts. The rearrangement links TRBV10-3 to TRBJ1-2, with D unresolved. CDR1 ENHRY and CDR2 SYGVKD come from the germline V gene. The CDR3 has 11 residues. V dropped 3 bases and J dropped 4 bases, with 3 bases sitting between them. CDR3 amino acids: CAISDPYGYTF. The CDR3 region has the DNA TGTGCCATCAGTGACCCCTATGGCTACACCTTC.

This clonotype was counted many times. V and J are TRBV12-3 or TRBV12-4 and TRBJ2-1; tentatively, D is TRBD1 (5 bases). There are 13 residues in the CDR3. Trimming left V 6 bases short and J 6 bases short, with 12 bases between. The CDR3 DNA follows: TGTGCCAGCAGCTCAGGGCCAGGCAATGAGCAGTTCTTC. Translation gives CASSSGPGNEQFF.

This clonotype was recorded at least ten times. This rearrangement joins TRBV7-8 to TRBJ2-1; D call uncertain. The CDR3 loop spans 14 amino acids. V gave up 3 bases and J gave up 9 bases, with 15 bases separating them. The germline V gene encodes CDR1 SGHVS and CDR2 FQNEAQ. CDR3 in amino acids: CASSLEILPREQFF. The CDR3 nucleotides are TGTGCCAGCAGCTTGGAGATCCTTCCCCGTGAGCAGTTCTTC.

Many counts were recorded for this clonotype. The chain recombines TRBV7-2 with TRBJ2-7, with D perhaps TRBD2 (6 bases). V was clipped by 0 bases and J by 0 bases, with 9 bases between them. The CDR3 has 15 amino acids. Per the germline V gene, CDR1 is SGHTA and CDR2 is FQGNSA. The CDR3 reads CASSLAGGPSYEQYF. The DNA for the CDR3 is TGTGCCAGCAGCTTAGCGGGGGGTCCCTCCTACGAGCAGTACTTC.